This is a list of T cell receptor beta chains from one sample in a study of cytomegalovirus exposure and HLA in healthy donors. Measured with immunoSEQ multiplex PCR; TCRdb has only the in-frame clones, and not every one. In the table there are about 130,000 clones, roughly 78% of which are singletons. Material: PBMCs. The source is a man younger than 40 in good health and CMV-seronegative. Both conserved end residues are part of each CDR3. Each record gives: CDR3 length, clone size, V gene, J gene, D gene, CDR3 DNA, CDR3 protein. D genes are given only for firm matches. The size entry is marked missing in some rows and otherwise reads once, few, many or a size class.

cdr3_length: 15
clone_size: .
v_call: TRBV29-1
j_call: TRBJ2-7
d_call: .
cdr3_nt: TGCAGCGTGTTTAGTTTGGGGACATCTACCTACGAGCAGTACTTC
cdr3_aa: CSVFSLGTSTYEQYF

cdr3_length: 17
clone_size: .
v_call: TRBV4-1
j_call: TRBJ2-1
d_call: TRBD1
cdr3_nt: TGCGCCAGCAGCCAAGACCCGAATCAGGGGGCCCACAATGAGCAGTTCTTC
cdr3_aa: CASSQDPNQGAHNEQFF

cdr3_length: 15
clone_size: .
v_call: TRBV6-5
j_call: TRBJ1-1
d_call: .
cdr3_nt: TGTGCCAGCAGTAGGGCAGCAGGGGTAGGGACTGAAGCTTTCTTT
cdr3_aa: CASSRAAGVGTEAFF

cdr3_length: 15
clone_size: .
v_call: TRBV4-1
j_call: TRBJ2-1
d_call: TRBD2
cdr3_nt: TGCGCCAGCAGCCTTACTAGCGGGAGGGAAAATGAGCAGTTCTTC
cdr3_aa: CASSLTSGRENEQFF

cdr3_length: 13
clone_size: .
v_call: TRBV5-8
j_call: TRBJ1-1
d_call: .
cdr3_nt: TGTGCCAGCAGCGTACTTGTGATGACTGAAGCTTTCTTT
cdr3_aa: CASSVLVMTEAFF

cdr3_length: 12
clone_size: few
v_call: TRBV5-1
j_call: TRBJ2-2
d_call: .
cdr3_nt: TGCGCCAGCAGCTTGAGCTCCGGGGAGCTGTTTTTT
cdr3_aa: CASSLSSGELFF

cdr3_length: 12
clone_size: .
v_call: TRBV19
j_call: TRBJ1-1
d_call: .
cdr3_nt: TGTGCCAGCACCCTTATGGGGGGTGAAGCTTTCTTT
cdr3_aa: CASTLMGGEAFF

cdr3_length: 13
clone_size: .
v_call: TRBV4-2
j_call: TRBJ2-3
d_call: .
cdr3_nt: TGTGCCAGCAGCGGGAGGGGGGCAGATACGCAGTATTTT
cdr3_aa: CASSGRGADTQYF

cdr3_length: 15
clone_size: .
v_call: TRBV7-2
j_call: TRBJ1-1
d_call: .
cdr3_nt: TGTGCCAGCAGCTTAGCGGGTCAGGTCGGCACTGAAGCTTTCTTT
cdr3_aa: CASSLAGQVGTEAFF

cdr3_length: 15
clone_size: once
v_call: TRBV5-1
j_call: TRBJ2-7
d_call: .
cdr3_nt: TGCGCCAGCGGTTGGAGCGGCGGAGACCCCTACGAGCAGTACTTC
cdr3_aa: CASGWSGGDPYEQYF

cdr3_length: 15
clone_size: .
v_call: TRBV19
j_call: TRBJ2-5
d_call: .
cdr3_nt: TGTGCCAGTAGTTTCATGGTCTCCGGACAAATGACCCAGTACTTC
cdr3_aa: CASSFMVSGQMTQYF

cdr3_length: 19
clone_size: once
v_call: TRBV6-1
j_call: TRBJ2-7
d_call: TRBD2
cdr3_nt: TGTGCCAGCAGTGTTAGTCTGACTAGCGGGAGTTCCTCCTCCTACGAGCAGTACTTC
cdr3_aa: CASSVSLTSGSSSSYEQYF

cdr3_length: 15
clone_size: once
v_call: TRBV2
j_call: TRBJ1-6
d_call: .
cdr3_nt: TGTGCCACAAGGATACAGGGCGGTTTAAATTCACCCCTCCACTTT
cdr3_aa: CATRIQGGLNSPLHF

cdr3_length: 15
clone_size: .
v_call: TRBV4-1
j_call: TRBJ2-2
d_call: .
cdr3_nt: TGCGCCAGCAGCCAAGTGATCGGGGACACCGGGGAGCTGTTTTTT
cdr3_aa: CASSQVIGDTGELFF

cdr3_length: 15
clone_size: .
v_call: TRBV27
j_call: TRBJ2-7
d_call: TRBD2
cdr3_nt: TGTGCCAGCAGAACCCTAGGCGCGGGAGTCGACGAGCAGTACTTC
cdr3_aa: CASRTLGAGVDEQYF

cdr3_length: 16
clone_size: .
v_call: TRBV27
j_call: TRBJ1-2
d_call: TRBD1
cdr3_nt: TGTGCCAGCAGTTTTTATCCCGGACAGGGGAGCCATGGCTACACCTTC
cdr3_aa: CASSFYPGQGSHGYTF

cdr3_length: 15
clone_size: .
v_call: TRBV4-3
j_call: TRBJ2-7
d_call: TRBD1
cdr3_nt: TGCGCCAGCAGCCTGAGACAGGGCGCATCCTACGAGCAGTACTTC
cdr3_aa: CASSLRQGASYEQYF

cdr3_length: 14
clone_size: .
v_call: TRBV6-6
j_call: TRBJ1-1
d_call: .
cdr3_nt: TGTGCCAGCAGTTACGCACAGGGGAACACTGAAGCTTTCTTT
cdr3_aa: CASSYAQGNTEAFF

cdr3_length: 14
clone_size: .
v_call: TRBV28
j_call: TRBJ1-2
d_call: .
cdr3_nt: TGTGCCAGCAGTTCGACAGACAGGTACTATGGCTACACCTTC
cdr3_aa: CASSSTDRYYGYTF

cdr3_length: 15
clone_size: .
v_call: TRBV5-8
j_call: TRBJ2-7
d_call: TRBD2
cdr3_nt: TGTGCCAGCAGTATCCGGGGGGGGAATTCCTACGAGCAGTACTTC
cdr3_aa: CASSIRGGNSYEQYF

cdr3_length: 14
clone_size: .
v_call: TRBV5-5
j_call: TRBJ2-7
d_call: TRBD1
cdr3_nt: TGTGCCAGCAGCTTTGGACAGGGTCTAAGTGAGCAGTACTTC
cdr3_aa: CASSFGQGLSEQYF

cdr3_length: 14
clone_size: .
v_call: TRBV2
j_call: TRBJ1-1
d_call: .
cdr3_nt: TGTGCCGGTAGTTGGGGCCTTGGGGACACTGAAGCTTTCTTT
cdr3_aa: CAGSWGLGDTEAFF

cdr3_length: 16
clone_size: .
v_call: TRBV10-3
j_call: TRBJ1-2
d_call: TRBD1
cdr3_nt: TGTGCCATCAGTGAGACCAGACAGGGAGCTAACTATGGCTACACCTTC
cdr3_aa: CAISETRQGANYGYTF

cdr3_length: 13
clone_size: once
v_call: TRBV5-6
j_call: TRBJ2-2
d_call: .
cdr3_nt: TGTGCCAGCAGCTTTTTGAGCACCGGGGAGCTGTTTTTT
cdr3_aa: CASSFLSTGELFF

cdr3_length: 15
clone_size: .
v_call: TRBV6-5
j_call: TRBJ2-7
d_call: .
cdr3_nt: TGTGCCAGCAGTTACTCGGGGCTCCCTCCCTACGAGCAGTACTTC
cdr3_aa: CASSYSGLPPYEQYF

cdr3_length: 12
clone_size: .
v_call: TRBV2
j_call: TRBJ1-1
d_call: .
cdr3_nt: TGTGCCAGCATTCGGGGGTTTGCTGAAGCTTTCTTT
cdr3_aa: CASIRGFAEAFF

cdr3_length: 15
clone_size: .
v_call: TRBV28
j_call: TRBJ2-2
d_call: TRBD1
cdr3_nt: TGTGCCAGCAACACAGGGGGCGCGAACACCGGGGAGCTGTTTTTT
cdr3_aa: CASNTGGANTGELFF

cdr3_length: 19
clone_size: .
v_call: TRBV5-1
j_call: TRBJ2-2
d_call: TRBD2
cdr3_nt: TGCGCCAGCAGTCCCCTTGGCGGGGGGTCATCTCACGGTGCCGGGGAGCTGTTTTTT
cdr3_aa: CASSPLGGGSSHGAGELFF

cdr3_length: 15
clone_size: .
v_call: TRBV2
j_call: TRBJ2-7
d_call: TRBD2
cdr3_nt: TGTGCCAGCAGTGCCGCGGGGGTCCTCTCCTACGAGCAGTACTTC
cdr3_aa: CASSAAGVLSYEQYF

cdr3_length: 15
clone_size: .
v_call: TRBV7-9
j_call: TRBJ1-4
d_call: .
cdr3_nt: TGTGCCAGCAGCCACGCGGCGGGGACTAATGAAAAACTGTTTTTT
cdr3_aa: CASSHAAGTNEKLFF

cdr3_length: 13
clone_size: few
v_call: TRBV27
j_call: TRBJ1-1
d_call: .
cdr3_nt: TGTGCCAGCAGTTTGTGGCAGAACACTGAAGCTTTCTTT
cdr3_aa: CASSLWQNTEAFF

cdr3_length: 15
clone_size: few
v_call: TRBV7-8
j_call: TRBJ2-2
d_call: .
cdr3_nt: TGTGCCAGCAGCCCAACGGGACAGAACACCGGGGAGCTGTTTTTT
cdr3_aa: CASSPTGQNTGELFF

cdr3_length: 17
clone_size: .
v_call: TRBV25-1
j_call: TRBJ2-2
d_call: TRBD2
cdr3_nt: TGTGCCAGCAGTGCGGGGATAGCGGGGGAGAACACCGGGGAGCTGTTTTTT
cdr3_aa: CASSAGIAGENTGELFF

cdr3_length: 16
clone_size: once
v_call: TRBV27
j_call: TRBJ2-2
d_call: .
cdr3_nt: TGTGCCAGCAGTATAACAGGGCAAGGGAGCACCGGGGAGCTGTTTTTT
cdr3_aa: CASSITGQGSTGELFF

cdr3_length: 11
clone_size: .
v_call: TRBV4-1
j_call: TRBJ1-3
d_call: .
cdr3_nt: TGCGCCAGCAATGGGGCAAACACCATATATTTT
cdr3_aa: CASNGANTIYF

cdr3_length: 12
clone_size: once
v_call: TRBV2
j_call: TRBJ2-2
d_call: .
cdr3_nt: TGTGCCAGCAGTGGAGGGCCCGGGGAGCTGTTTTTT
cdr3_aa: CASSGGPGELFF

cdr3_length: 14
clone_size: few
v_call: TRBV4-1
j_call: TRBJ1-5
d_call: .
cdr3_nt: TGCGCCAGCAGCCAAGATCGCAGAAATCAGCCCCAGCATTTT
cdr3_aa: CASSQDRRNQPQHF

cdr3_length: 16
clone_size: .
v_call: TRBV4-2
j_call: TRBJ2-2
d_call: TRBD2
cdr3_nt: TGTGCCAGCAGCCAGATTATAGCGGGGAACACCGGGGAGCTGTTTTTT
cdr3_aa: CASSQIIAGNTGELFF

cdr3_length: 14
clone_size: .
v_call: TRBV18
j_call: TRBJ1-5
d_call: .
cdr3_nt: TGTGCCAGCTCACCATTCGGGGGGATTCAGCCCCAGCATTTT
cdr3_aa: CASSPFGGIQPQHF

cdr3_length: 16
clone_size: .
v_call: TRBV5-4
j_call: TRBJ2-3
d_call: .
cdr3_nt: TGTGCCAGCAGCTTGGCAACTCCTCTAGTCACAGATACGCAGTATTTT
cdr3_aa: CASSLATPLVTDTQYF

cdr3_length: 12
clone_size: .
v_call: TRBV19
j_call: TRBJ1-2
d_call: .
cdr3_nt: TGTGCCAGTATCTATTACGAGCGAGGCTACACCTTC
cdr3_aa: CASIYYERGYTF

cdr3_length: 18
clone_size: .
v_call: TRBV4-2
j_call: TRBJ1-1
d_call: .
cdr3_nt: TGTGCCAGCAGCCAGTATGGAGGACAGATAAGGGGAGAGACTGAAGCTTTCTTT
cdr3_aa: CASSQYGGQIRGETEAFF

cdr3_length: 15
clone_size: .
v_call: TRBV5-6
j_call: TRBJ2-2
d_call: TRBD2
cdr3_nt: TGTGCCAGCAGCTTGCGGGAGGGGAACACCGGGGAGCTGTTTTTT
cdr3_aa: CASSLREGNTGELFF

cdr3_length: 15
clone_size: .
v_call: TRBV5-1
j_call: TRBJ1-3
d_call: TRBD1
cdr3_nt: TGCGCCAGCAGCTTGACAGGGGGCGTTGGAAACACCATATATTTT
cdr3_aa: CASSLTGGVGNTIYF

cdr3_length: 15
clone_size: .
v_call: TRBV5-1
j_call: TRBJ1-1
d_call: TRBD1
cdr3_nt: TGCGCCAGCAGCCACCGGGACAGGGGGCATACTGAAGCTTTCTTT
cdr3_aa: CASSHRDRGHTEAFF

cdr3_length: 15
clone_size: .
v_call: TRBV2
j_call: TRBJ2-1
d_call: TRBD2
cdr3_nt: TGTGCCAGCAGTCCAGAGCGGGAAAGGTACAATGAGCAGTTCTTC
cdr3_aa: CASSPERERYNEQFF

cdr3_length: 15
clone_size: .
v_call: TRBV29-1
j_call: TRBJ2-5
d_call: .
cdr3_nt: TGCAGCGTTGGTTGGGAGGGGGGAGTGGGAGAGACCCAGTACTTC
cdr3_aa: CSVGWEGGVGETQYF

cdr3_length: 11
clone_size: .
v_call: TRBV20-1
j_call: TRBJ1-1
d_call: TRBD1
cdr3_nt: TGCAGTGCCTCCAGGGGGGCTGAAGCTTTCTTT
cdr3_aa: CSASRGAEAFF

cdr3_length: 14
clone_size: .
v_call: TRBV2
j_call: TRBJ2-7
d_call: TRBD1
cdr3_nt: TGTGCCAGCAGCGAACAGGGGGCTGGCTACGAGCAGTACTTC
cdr3_aa: CASSEQGAGYEQYF

cdr3_length: 16
clone_size: .
v_call: TRBV7-9
j_call: TRBJ2-7
d_call: TRBD1
cdr3_nt: TGTGCCAGCAGCCCAACCCCGGGACAGGGACCCTACGAGCAGTACTTC
cdr3_aa: CASSPTPGQGPYEQYF